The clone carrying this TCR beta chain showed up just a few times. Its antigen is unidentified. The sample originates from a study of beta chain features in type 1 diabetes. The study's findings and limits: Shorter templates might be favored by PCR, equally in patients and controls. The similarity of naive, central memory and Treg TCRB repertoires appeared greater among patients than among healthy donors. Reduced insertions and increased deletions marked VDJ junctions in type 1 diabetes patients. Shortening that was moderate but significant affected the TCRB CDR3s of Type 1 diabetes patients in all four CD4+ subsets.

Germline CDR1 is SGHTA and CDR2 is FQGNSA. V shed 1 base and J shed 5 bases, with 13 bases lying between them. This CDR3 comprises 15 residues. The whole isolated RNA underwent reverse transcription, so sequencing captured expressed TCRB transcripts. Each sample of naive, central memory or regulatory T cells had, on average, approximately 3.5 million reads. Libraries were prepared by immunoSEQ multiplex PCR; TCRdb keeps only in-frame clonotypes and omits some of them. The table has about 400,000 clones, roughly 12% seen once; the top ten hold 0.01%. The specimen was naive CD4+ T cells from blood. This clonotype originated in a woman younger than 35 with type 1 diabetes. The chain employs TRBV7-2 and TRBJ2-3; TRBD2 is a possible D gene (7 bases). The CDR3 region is CASSLVAGAKDTQYF. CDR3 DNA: TGTGCCAGCAGCTTAGTGGCGGGGGCTAAAGATACGCAGTATTTT. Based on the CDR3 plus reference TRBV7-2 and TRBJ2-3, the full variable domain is GAGVSQSPSNKVTEKGKDVELRCDPISGHTALYWYRQSLGQGLEFLIYFQGNSAPDKSGLPSDRFSAERTGGSVSTLTIQRTQQEDSAVYLCASSLVAGAKDTQYFGPGTRLTVL.